This TCR beta chain was sequenced during a study of breast tumors, draining lymph nodes, adjacent tissues. Study observations and caveats: That most tumor T cells come from lymph nodes remained unproven. Compared with basal-like, luminal-like tumors shared significantly more repertoire with nontumor tissue.

Axillary draining lymph nodes of breast cancer patients supplied the node samples. In its sample, this clonotype was seen many times. Its antigen is unknown. Using its own MiXCR run on the multiplex PCR reads, TCRdb lists one record per CDR3 protein. Of over 250,000 distinct CDR3 sequences listed, around 30% are singletons. The sample consisted of axillary lymph node tissue. This receptor was identified in a female donor with breast cancer. Some clones in this sample may be carry-over from other donors' samples.

The CDR3 spells CATSRNRGVVTLHF. The CDR3 coding sequence is TGTGCCACCAGCAGAAACCGCGGGGTCGTAACCCTCCACTTT. The chain links TRBV15 to TRBJ1-6; unclear D gene. From germline, CDR1 is LNHNV and CDR2 YYDKDF (reference sequence). Trimming took 2 bases from V and 14 from J, leaving 16 bases between them. This CDR3 spans 14 amino acids. The entire variable domain, with the rest obtained from reference TRBV15 and TRBJ1-6, is as follows: DAMVIQNPRYQVTQFGKPVTLSCSQTLNHNVMYWYQQKSSQAPKLLFHYYDKDFNNEADTPDNFQSRRPNTSFCFLDIRSPGLGDTAMYLCATSRNRGVVTLHFGNGTRLTVT.